This T cell receptor beta chain comes out of a study of blood T cells in healthy people across ages. Next came a second PCR, run for about 7 to 11 cycles, which used a sample-barcoded 5' primer along with a J-beta primer mix. TCRdb ran MiXCR on the 5' RACE reads and lists one entry per CDR3 protein. The table shows 1.5 million or so distinct CDR3 sequences, with roughly 40% occurring only once. This clonotype was recorded a few times. The V gene lost 8 bases and the J gene lost 0 bases, with 9 bases spanning the gap. The CDR3 is made up of 13 amino acids. In germline, CDR1 is SGHRS, CDR2 YFSETQ. The chain joins TRBV5-1 to TRBJ2-1, with a weak D call TRBD1 (5 bases). This clonotype was sampled from a woman aged 18-30 years in good health. Sequencing input: blood. The CDR3 nucleotides are TGCGCCAGTTGGGGCCCCTCCTACAATGAGCAGTTCTTC. Amino acid sequence: CASWGPSYNEQFF.